This entry describes one T cell receptor beta chain. Its matching antigen is unknown. The V end lost 3 bases, the J end lost 1 base, and 20 bases lay between the germline ends. This CDR3 has 18 residues. CDR1 MNHEY and CDR2 SMNVEV come from the germline V gene (reference sequence). The data were taken from a study of cytomegalovirus exposure and HLA in healthy donors. Clones were read by immunoSEQ multiplex PCR, and TCRdb kept only the in-frame ones, dropping some. The sample carries roughly 310,000 clones, nearly 90% recorded once. Broader study findings: The dataset shows that most TCR sequences were rare, while some public TCRs occurred in many donors. The classifier reportedly diagnosed cytomegalovirus status with high sensitivity and specificity.

The material sequenced was PBMCs. This rearrangement joins TRBV27 to TRBJ2-3; D possibly corresponds to TRBD2 (6 bases). The clonotype was recovered from a man aged 30 to 45 in good health and CMV-seronegative. The CDR3 spells CASSFRDSGIWGTDTQYF. Written as DNA, the CDR3 is TGTGCCAGCAGTTTCAGGGACTCAGGAATCTGGGGCACAGATACGCAGTATTTT.